Listed below are T cell receptor beta chains from one sample, sequenced in a study of blood T cell repertoires in COVID-19. Using immunoSEQ multiplex PCR, the repertoire was profiled, and TCRdb retains in-frame clones only, with some absent. The sample records roughly 180,000 clones, approximately 80% being singletons. The material sequenced was peripheral blood. The receptors shown here come from a human donor in a cohort sampled during active COVID-19. Each CDR3 is given with its conserved first and last residue. A D gene is named only where the DNA matches it firmly. Size tells how often a clone was seen (once, few, many) or the class of an expanded clone, and some rows leave it out.

size: NA; V: TRBV5-1; D: NA; J: TRBJ1-2; DNA: TGCGCCAGCAGCCAGGACAGTAACTATGGCTACACCTTC; CDR3: CASSQDSNYGYTF
size: NA; V: TRBV27; D: TRBD1; J: TRBJ2-7; DNA: TGTGCCAGCAGTCTCGGACAGGGCGGCGAGCAGTACTTC; CDR3: CASSLGQGGEQYF
size: NA; V: TRBV12-3/TRBV12-4; D: NA; J: TRBJ1-6; DNA: TGTGCCAGCAGTCCCCAAAATTCACCCCTCCACTTT; CDR3: CASSPQNSPLHF
size: NA; V: TRBV29-1; D: NA; J: TRBJ2-3; DNA: TGCAGCGTTGTATATAAAGCGGGCACAGATACGCAGTATTTT; CDR3: CSVVYKAGTDTQYF
size: NA; V: TRBV4-1; D: NA; J: TRBJ2-3; DNA: TGCGCCAGCAGCCAAGCCTCAGATACGCAGTATTTT; CDR3: CASSQASDTQYF
size: NA; V: TRBV19; D: TRBD1; J: TRBJ1-2; DNA: TGTGCCAGTAGGCCGGGACAGACCTATGGCTACACCTTC; CDR3: CASRPGQTYGYTF
size: NA; V: TRBV5-4; D: NA; J: TRBJ1-2; DNA: TGTGCCAGCAGCTTAAACAGACAGGTCTATGGCTACACCTTC; CDR3: CASSLNRQVYGYTF
size: once; V: TRBV7-9; D: TRBD1; J: TRBJ1-6; DNA: TGTGCCAGCAGCTCGGGGACAGGGCGGAATTCACCCCTCCACTTT; CDR3: CASSSGTGRNSPLHF
size: once; V: TRBV10-1; D: TRBD1; J: TRBJ1-5; DNA: TGCGCCAGCAGTGAGCCACAGGGGGGGAGCAATCAGCCCCAGCATTTT; CDR3: CASSEPQGGSNQPQHF
size: NA; V: TRBV30; D: NA; J: TRBJ1-2; DNA: TGTGCCTGGAGGACAGGACCCCTCTATGGCTACACCTTC; CDR3: CAWRTGPLYGYTF
size: NA; V: TRBV11-2; D: NA; J: TRBJ1-2; DNA: TGTGCCAGCAGCTCCCTCCGGGGTAGCTATGGCTACACCTTC; CDR3: CASSSLRGSYGYTF
size: once; V: TRBV13; D: TRBD2; J: TRBJ2-1; DNA: TGTGCCAGCAGCCCCGGGACTAGCGGCAGGAATGAGCAGTTCTTC; CDR3: CASSPGTSGRNEQFF
size: NA; V: TRBV27; D: TRBD1; J: TRBJ2-3; DNA: TGTGCCAGCAGGCGCAAGGGGGCAGGATACACAGATACGCAGTATTTT; CDR3: CASRRKGAGYTDTQYF
size: NA; V: TRBV6-1; D: NA; J: TRBJ1-2; DNA: TGTGCCAGCAGTGAATATAGCGGAAAATATGGCTACACCTTC; CDR3: CASSEYSGKYGYTF
size: NA; V: TRBV24-1; D: NA; J: TRBJ1-5; DNA: TGTGCCACCAGTGATCCCCGGACAGTGACTTATAGCAATCAGCCCCAGCATTTT; CDR3: CATSDPRTVTYSNQPQHF
size: NA; V: TRBV18; D: NA; J: TRBJ1-1; DNA: TGTGCCAGCTCACCCGGGAACACTGAAGCTTTCTTT; CDR3: CASSPGNTEAFF
size: once; V: TRBV5-4; D: NA; J: TRBJ2-3; DNA: TGTGCCAGCAGCACCCAGCGAGATACGCAGTATTTT; CDR3: CASSTQRDTQYF
size: NA; V: TRBV30; D: NA; J: TRBJ2-7; DNA: TGTGCCTGGAACGAGGGCATGGGTAGCGCCTACGAGCAGTACTTC; CDR3: CAWNEGMGSAYEQYF
size: once; V: TRBV10-2; D: TRBD2; J: TRBJ2-3; DNA: TGCGCCAGCTCAGCGGGGGGCCCCACAGATACGCAGTATTTT; CDR3: CASSAGGPTDTQYF
size: NA; V: TRBV7-3; D: TRBD1; J: TRBJ1-6; DNA: TGTGCCAGCAGCCTTACAGGGGGCGCAGGGTCACCCCTCCACTTT; CDR3: CASSLTGGAGSPLHF
size: NA; V: TRBV5-6; D: NA; J: TRBJ1-2; DNA: TGTGCCAGCAGCTTGGGCTCTATCTATGGCTACACCTTC; CDR3: CASSLGSIYGYTF
size: NA; V: TRBV5-1; D: NA; J: TRBJ1-1; DNA: TGCGCCAGCAGCTTGGGTTCTAACACTGAAGCTTTCTTT; CDR3: CASSLGSNTEAFF
size: NA; V: TRBV5-1; D: TRBD1; J: TRBJ2-1; DNA: TGCGCCAGCAGCCCTGGACAGGGCAGAAGTAGTCTCAATGAGCAGTTCTTC; CDR3: CASSPGQGRSSLNEQFF
size: NA; V: TRBV12-5; D: NA; J: TRBJ2-1; DNA: TGTGCTAGTGGTCCTTACACTGAGCAGTTCTTC; CDR3: CASGPYTEQFF
size: NA; V: TRBV5-1; D: NA; J: TRBJ2-1; DNA: TGCGCCAGCAGCCCTAAGTTGAGTATTCCTAATGAGCAGTTCTTC; CDR3: CASSPKLSIPNEQFF
size: NA; V: TRBV29-1; D: NA; J: TRBJ2-5; DNA: TGCAGCGTTCTGGCGGGGGCTCTAGAGACCCAGTACTTC; CDR3: CSVLAGALETQYF
size: few; V: TRBV11-2; D: NA; J: TRBJ1-2; DNA: TGTGCCAGCAGCTTAGTGGCAGGGGCCCTGACCTTC; CDR3: CASSLVAGALTF
size: NA; V: TRBV24-1; D: NA; J: TRBJ1-4; DNA: TGTGCCACCCCGGGGGGTGAAAAACTGTTTTTT; CDR3: CATPGGEKLFF
size: NA; V: TRBV15; D: TRBD1; J: TRBJ2-5; DNA: TGTGCCACCAGCAGAGGGGACAGGGACCAAGAGACCCAGTACTTC; CDR3: CATSRGDRDQETQYF
size: NA; V: TRBV4-1; D: TRBD1; J: TRBJ1-1; DNA: TGCGCCAGCAGCCAAGGGACAGGGGTTGGGGCTGAAGCTTTCTTT; CDR3: CASSQGTGVGAEAFF
size: NA; V: TRBV9; D: NA; J: TRBJ1-1; DNA: TGTGCCAGCAGCGTAGAACCAAGCATGAACACTGAAGCTTTCTTT; CDR3: CASSVEPSMNTEAFF
size: few; V: TRBV5-8; D: NA; J: TRBJ2-7; DNA: TGTGCCAGCAGCGTCACCTACGAGCAGTACTTC; CDR3: CASSVTYEQYF
size: NA; V: TRBV11-2; D: TRBD1; J: TRBJ2-2; DNA: TGTGCCTCCGCGCAGGGGGACACCGGGGAGCTGTTTTTT; CDR3: CASAQGDTGELFF
size: NA; V: TRBV5-8; D: TRBD2; J: TRBJ2-1; DNA: TGTGCCAGCAGCTTGGTGGCTAGCGGGGGGGTTGGCCAATACAATGAGCAGTTCTTC; CDR3: CASSLVASGGVGQYNEQFF
size: NA; V: TRBV5-6; D: TRBD1; J: TRBJ1-1; DNA: TGTGCCAGCAGCTTGGTTGGACAGGAGAAGAACACTGAAGCTTTCTTT; CDR3: CASSLVGQEKNTEAFF
size: once; V: TRBV2; D: NA; J: TRBJ2-7; DNA: TGTGCCAGCAGTGAAGAGTTGGGGCCTGCCTACGAGCAGTACTTC; CDR3: CASSEELGPAYEQYF
size: once; V: TRBV7-9; D: TRBD2; J: TRBJ2-7; DNA: TGTGCCAGCAGCAAGACTAGCGGGAAATCCTACGAGCAGTACTTC; CDR3: CASSKTSGKSYEQYF
size: NA; V: TRBV3-1/TRBV3-2; D: NA; J: TRBJ1-2; DNA: TGTGCCAGCAGCCAAGAAGGGAGGGGAAACTATGGCTACACCTTC; CDR3: CASSQEGRGNYGYTF
size: NA; V: TRBV18; D: NA; J: TRBJ2-6; DNA: TGTGCCAGCTCATCCGTGTCGCTAGGGGGAACTGGGGCCAACGTCCTGACTTTC; CDR3: CASSSVSLGGTGANVLTF
size: NA; V: TRBV5-1; D: TRBD1; J: TRBJ1-6; DNA: TGCGCCAGCAGAGACCCCACCGGGACAGATGAAAATTCACCCCTCCACTTT; CDR3: CASRDPTGTDENSPLHF
size: NA; V: TRBV11-3; D: TRBD2; J: TRBJ2-7; DNA: TGTGCCAGCAGCTTAGATGGGCTAGCGGGGGGCTACGGCCCCTCCGAGCAGTACTTC; CDR3: CASSLDGLAGGYGPSEQYF
size: once; V: TRBV5-1; D: TRBD2; J: TRBJ2-1; DNA: TGCGCCCGCAGCTTGCGGGGGGCGGGGGATGAGCAGTTCTTC; CDR3: CARSLRGAGDEQFF